What follows are 5 T cell receptor beta chains derived from one specimen sequenced in a study of cytomegalovirus exposure and HLA in healthy donors. A multiplex PCR was run with 60 Vbeta primers and 13 Jbeta primers. Measured with immunoSEQ multiplex PCR; TCRdb has only the in-frame clones, and not every one. In the table there are approximately 220,000 clones, roughly 88% of which are singletons. Sample: PBMCs. Source of these receptors: a boy between 2 and 10 years old in good health and CMV-seronegative.

The chain employs TRBV2 and TRBJ2-7; weak D call: TRBD1 (5 bases). Trimming stripped 8 bases from V and 5 bases from J, with 13 bases between. The CDR3 is 12 residues long. Germline CDR1 and CDR2: SNHLY and FYNNEI. Here the CDR3 DNA reads TGTGCCAGCTCGAAGGGGTCTCACGAGCAGTACTTC. Translation gives CASSKGSHEQYF.

The chain carries TRBV7-9 and TRBJ1-2; 8 positions match TRBD1. Trimming took 5 bases from V and 6 from J; bases not matched to a gene: 14. Looked up from germline, CDR1 is SEHNR and CDR2 is FQNEAQ (reference sequence). CDR3 length: 16 amino acids. This chain's CDR3 is CASSPGGQGFTDGYTF. The CDR3 DNA follows: TGTGCCAGCAGCCCGGGTGGACAGGGTTTTACCGATGGCTACACCTTC.

The chain carries TRBV5-5 and TRBJ2-5; TRBD2 is a possible D gene (6 bases). This CDR3 spans 17 amino acids. CDR1 and CDR2 from the germline V gene are SGHKS and YYEKEE (reference sequence). The V end lost 3 bases, the J end lost 5 bases, and 23 bases lay between the germline ends. CDR3 protein: CASSSSTPSATRETQYF. CDR3 bases: TGTGCCAGCAGCTCCTCAACCCCTAGCGCCACTAGGGAGACCCAGTACTTC.

V gene TRBV5-1 combines with J gene TRBJ2-5, with D tentatively TRBD1 (5 bases). The CDR3 covers 14 residues. The germline V gene has CDR1 SGHRS and CDR2 YFSETQ. Trimming removed 0 bases from V and 5 bases from J, with 11 bases in between. Here the CDR3 reads CASSLGQREETQYF. DNA for the CDR3: TGCGCCAGCAGCTTGGGACAGCGAGAGGAGACCCAGTACTTC.

This clone was recorded a few times. The genes are TRBV30 and TRBJ2-6; TRBD1 matches at 9 bases. From germline, CDR1 is GTSNPN and CDR2 SVGIG (reference sequence). There are 16 residues in the CDR3. Trimming at V came to 1 base and at J to 0 bases, leaving 1 base not matched to a gene. The DNA of the CDR3 is TGTGCCTGGAGTGGACAGGGGGGCTCTGGGGCCAACGTCCTGACTTTC. Its translation is CAWSGQGGSGANVLTF.